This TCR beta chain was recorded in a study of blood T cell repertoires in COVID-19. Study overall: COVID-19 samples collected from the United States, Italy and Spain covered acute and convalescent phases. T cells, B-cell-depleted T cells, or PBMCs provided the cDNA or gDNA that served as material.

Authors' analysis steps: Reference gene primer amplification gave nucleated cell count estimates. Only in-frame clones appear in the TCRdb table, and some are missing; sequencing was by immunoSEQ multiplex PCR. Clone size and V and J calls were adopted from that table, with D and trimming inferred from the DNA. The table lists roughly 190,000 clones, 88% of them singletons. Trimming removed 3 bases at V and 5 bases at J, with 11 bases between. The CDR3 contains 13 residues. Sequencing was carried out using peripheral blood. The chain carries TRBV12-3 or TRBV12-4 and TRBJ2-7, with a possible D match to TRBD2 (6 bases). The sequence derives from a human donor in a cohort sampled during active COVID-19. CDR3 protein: CASSFVTRDEQYF. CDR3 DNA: TGTGCCAGCAGTTTCGTGACTAGAGACGAGCAGTACTTC.